This TCR beta chain derives from a study of cytomegalovirus exposure and HLA in healthy donors. Germline CDR1 reads LNHNV; CDR2 reads YYDKDF (reference sequence). The CDR3 sequence is 22 residues long. V lost 3 bases, J lost 0 bases, and 24 bases stayed unmatched. PCR was performed using 60 Vbeta and 13 Jbeta primers. Produced via immunoSEQ multiplex PCR; TCRdb's table is partial and in-frame only. In the table there are 150,000 to 200,000 clones, approximately 90% of which are singletons. This clonotype was obtained from a woman between 25 and 40 years old in good health and CMV-seronegative. The specimen was PBMCs. J is TRBJ2-3 and V is TRBV15; 7 bases line up with TRBD1. This chain's CDR3 is CATSSRLIDRDRAQESTDTQYF. The CDR3, as DNA: TGTGCCACCAGCAGCCGCCTCATCGACCGGGACAGAGCCCAAGAAAGCACAGATACGCAGTATTTT.